One sample yielded the 4 T cell receptor beta chains listed below, sequenced in a study of cytomegalovirus exposure and HLA in healthy donors. The PCR employed 60 Vbeta primers together with 13 Jbeta primers. Profiling relied on immunoSEQ multiplex PCR, and the TCRdb table lists in-frame clones only, not all of them. This sample has about 57,000 clones, with 80% found just once. The sequenced sample was PBMCs. The receptors originated from a male donor in good health and CMV-seronegative.

This sequence joins TRBV9 and TRBJ2-3, with 10 bases identical to TRBD1. Germline lookup yields CDR1 SGDLS and CDR2 YYNGEE. This CDR3 spans 17 amino acids. Trimming removed 4 bases from V and 2 bases from J; junction bases left unmatched: 10. The CDR3 spells CASSTSGTGAYTDTQYF. In DNA form, the CDR3 reads TGTGCCAGCAGCACCTCGGGGACAGGGGCCTACACAGATACGCAGTATTTT.

V gene TRBV14 combines with J gene TRBJ2-2, with TRBD2 identical over 11 bases. CDR3 size: 19 residues. With 0 bases clipped from V and 5 bases from J, the junction kept 11 bases outside the gene matches. Germline CDR1 and CDR2: SGHDN and FVKESK. CDR3 loop: CASSQEAFSGGAPTGELFF. For the CDR3, the DNA is TGTGCCAGCAGCCAAGAGGCCTTTAGCGGGGGGGCCCCGACCGGGGAGCTGTTTTTT.

The rearrangement links TRBV6-5 to TRBJ1-4; maybe TRBD1 (6 bases). Germline V gene sequence: CDR1 MNHEY, CDR2 SVGAGI. The CDR3 loop spans 15 amino acids. Trimming took off 1 base at V and 2 bases at J, with 8 bases between the two ends. The chain's CDR3 is CASSYWGGTNEKLFF. For the CDR3, the DNA is TGTGCCAGCAGTTACTGGGGGGGCACTAATGAAAAACTGTTTTTT.

The rearrangement joins TRBV27 to TRBJ1-2, with a possible D match to TRBD1 (5 bases). The CDR3 spans 13 residues. The ends were cut back, 4 bases at V and 0 bases at J, with 6 bases in the middle. Germline values: CDR1 MNHEY, CDR2 SMNVEV (reference sequence). The CDR3 region has the DNA TGTGCCAGCAGTTCGACAGCTAACTATGGCTACACCTTC. Translated: CASSSTANYGYTF.